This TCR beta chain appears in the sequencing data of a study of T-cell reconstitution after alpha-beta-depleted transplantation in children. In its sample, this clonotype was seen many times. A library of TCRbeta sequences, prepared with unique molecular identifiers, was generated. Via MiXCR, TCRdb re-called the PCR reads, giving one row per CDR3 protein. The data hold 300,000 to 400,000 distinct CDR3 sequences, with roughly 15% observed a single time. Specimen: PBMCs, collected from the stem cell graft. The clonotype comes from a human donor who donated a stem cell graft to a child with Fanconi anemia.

CDR3: CSARDRLSNTEAFF. The CDR3 nucleotides are TGCAGTGCTAGAGATAGACTGTCGAACACTGAAGCTTTCTTT. The chain combines TRBV20-1 with TRBJ1-1; D ambiguous. This CDR3 comprises 14 residues. V lost 0 bases and J 1 base, leaving 9 bases between the germline ends. CDR1 is DFQATT, CDR2 SNEGSKA, per germline (reference sequence).